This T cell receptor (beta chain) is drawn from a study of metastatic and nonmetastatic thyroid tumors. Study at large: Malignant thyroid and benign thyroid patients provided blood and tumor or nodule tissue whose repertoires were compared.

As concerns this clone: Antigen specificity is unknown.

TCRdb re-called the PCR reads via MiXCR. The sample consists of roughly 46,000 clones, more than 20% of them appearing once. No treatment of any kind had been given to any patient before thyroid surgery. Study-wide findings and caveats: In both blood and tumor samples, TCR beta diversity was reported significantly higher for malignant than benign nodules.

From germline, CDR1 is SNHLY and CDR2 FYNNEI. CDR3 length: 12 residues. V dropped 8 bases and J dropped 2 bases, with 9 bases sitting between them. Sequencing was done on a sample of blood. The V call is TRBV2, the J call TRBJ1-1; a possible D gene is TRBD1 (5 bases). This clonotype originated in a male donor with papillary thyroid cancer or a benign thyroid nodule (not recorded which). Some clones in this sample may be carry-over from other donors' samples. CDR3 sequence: CASFQGNTEAFF. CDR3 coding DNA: TGTGCCAGCTTCCAGGGCAACACTGAAGCTTTCTTT. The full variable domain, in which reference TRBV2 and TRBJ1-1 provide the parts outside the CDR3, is EPEVTQTPSHQVTQMGQEVILRCVPISNHLYFYWYRQILGQKVEFLVSFYNNEISEKSEIFDDQFSVERPDGSNFTLKIRSTKLEDSAMYFCASFQGNTEAFFGQGTRLTVV.